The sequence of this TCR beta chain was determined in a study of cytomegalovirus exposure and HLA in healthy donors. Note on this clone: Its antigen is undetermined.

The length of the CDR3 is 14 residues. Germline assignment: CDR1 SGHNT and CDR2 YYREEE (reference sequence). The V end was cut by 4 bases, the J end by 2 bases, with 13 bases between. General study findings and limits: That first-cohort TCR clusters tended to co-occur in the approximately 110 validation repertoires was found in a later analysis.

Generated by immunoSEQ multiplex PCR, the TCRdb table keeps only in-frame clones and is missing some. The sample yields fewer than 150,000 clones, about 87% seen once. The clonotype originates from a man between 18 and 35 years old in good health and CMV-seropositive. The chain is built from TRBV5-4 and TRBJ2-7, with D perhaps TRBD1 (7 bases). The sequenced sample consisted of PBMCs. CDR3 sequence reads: CASSGGTATYEQYF. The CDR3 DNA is TGTGCCAGCAGCGGCGGGACAGCTACCTACGAGCAGTACTTC.